The 24 T cell receptor beta chains reported below all come from one sample, sequenced in a study of early stage breast cancer tumors. Sequenced by immunoSEQ multiplex PCR; TCRdb stores in-frame clones only, minus some. This table holds 40,000 to 60,000 clones, 65% to 90% found once. Material for sequencing was blood. These receptors came from a person aged 45 to 60 with breast cancer.

The chain joins TRBV7-9 to TRBJ2-7; D perhaps matches TRBD2 (5 bases). The CDR3 totals 14 residues. The V and J ends lost 1 base and 2 bases respectively, with 9 bases between them. Germline CDR1 and CDR2: SEHNR and FQNEAQ (reference sequence). The CDR3 DNA is TGTGCCAGCAGCTTAGAAGCGGAGACCTACGAGCAGTACTTC. Amino acid sequence: CASSLEAETYEQYF.

This clone was observed once. The CDR3 protein is CASIRDFNYGYTF. The CDR3 DNA follows: TGTGCCAGCATCAGGGATTTCAACTATGGCTACACCTTC. The chain links TRBV6-5 to TRBJ1-2; weak D call: TRBD1 (5 bases). The germline V gene has CDR1 MNHEY and CDR2 SVGAGI. V was shortened by 7 bases and J by 2 bases, with 11 bases between the two germline ends. CDR3 length equals 13 residues.

The V and J genes are TRBV7-9 and TRBJ1-1; TRBD1 aligns across 7 bases. The CDR3 consists of 13 residues. Unmatched junction bases numbered 2, after V lost 5 bases and J lost 2 bases. The germline V gene encodes CDR1 SEHNR and CDR2 FQNEAQ (reference sequence). As DNA, the CDR3 is TGTGCCAGCAGCCGACAGGGAAACACTGAAGCTTTCTTT. Translation gives CASSRQGNTEAFF. Based on the CDR3 plus reference TRBV7-9 and TRBJ1-1, the full variable domain is DTGVSQNPRHKITKRGQNVTFRCDPISEHNRLYWYRQTLGQGPEFLTYFQNEAQLEKSRLLSDRFSAERPKGSFSTLEIQRTEQGDSAMYLCASSRQGNTEAFFGQGTRLTVV.

The rearrangement uses TRBV27 and TRBJ1-2, with D maybe TRBD1 (6 bases). V gave up 5 bases and J gave up 5 bases, with 12 bases separating them. The germline CDR1 and CDR2 sequences are MNHEY and SMNVEV (reference sequence). This CDR3 has 13 amino acids. CDR3 sequence reads: CASSPQGGYGYTF. The CDR3 coding sequence is TGTGCCAGCAGTCCACAGGGAGGGTATGGCTACACCTTC.

The genes are TRBV5-1 and TRBJ1-1, with 10 bases matching TRBD1. Germline trimming cut 4 bases from V and 1 base from J; bases unmatched to any gene: 7. This CDR3 region has 16 residues. Germline V lookup: CDR1 SGHRS, CDR2 YFSETQ. CDR3 protein: CASSQPGQGGNTEAFF. The CDR3 bases are TGCGCCAGCAGCCAACCCGGACAGGGGGGGAACACTGAAGCTTTCTTT.

The chain combines TRBV5-5 with TRBJ1-1, with D unclear. The CDR3 has 13 residues. Per the germline V gene, CDR1 is SGHKS and CDR2 is YYEKEE (reference sequence). V lost 2 bases, J lost 3 bases, and 8 bases lay in between. CDR3 DNA sequence: TGTGCCAGCAGCTTAGTTCTAGACACTGAAGCTTTCTTT. It encodes CASSLVLDTEAFF.

Worth noting for this clone: Sequence at one end of the junction differs from germline and may be a read error. The gene calls are TRBV7-7 and TRBJ1-2, with D hard to call. This CDR3 is built from 13 residues. Looked up from germline, CDR1 is SSHAT and CDR2 is FNYEAQ (reference sequence). The CDR3 DNA sequence: TGTGCTAGCAGCCCTAGCCCGGGATATGGCTACACCTTC. Amino acids: CASSPSPGYGYTF.

This sequence joins TRBV15 and TRBJ1-6; weak D call: TRBD1 (6 bases). Germline V gene data show CDR1 as LNHNV and CDR2 as YYDKDF (reference sequence). The germline V and J ends were trimmed by 5 bases and 7 bases, with 15 bases remaining between them. CDR3 length: 15 amino acids. The CDR3 loop reads CATSPDRTVNSPLHF. CDR3 DNA: TGTGCCACCAGCCCCGATAGGACAGTGAATTCACCCCTCCACTTT.

V gene TRBV7-2 combines with J gene TRBJ2-1, with 13 nucleotides matching TRBD2. Per the germline V gene, CDR1 is SGHTA and CDR2 is FQGNSA. There are 15 residues in the CDR3. Trimming cost V 4 bases and J 7 bases; bases outside gene matches: 4. DNA of the CDR3: TGTGCCAGCAGCTGGACTAGCGGGAGAGATAATGAGCAGTTCTTC. Translated: CASSWTSGRDNEQFF. Full variable domain (missing parts from reference TRBV7-2 and TRBJ2-1): GAGVSQSPSNKVTEKGKDVELRCDPISGHTALYWYRQSLGQGLEFLIYFQGNSAPDKSGLPSDRFSAERTGGSVSTLTIQRTQQEDSAVYLCASSWTSGRDNEQFFGPGTRLTVL.

The chain combines TRBV18 with TRBJ1-4, with no clear D. Between the trimmed V and J ends, which lost 3 bases and 0 bases, there was a span of 8 bases. The germline CDR1 and CDR2 sequences are KGHSH and LQKENI. The CDR3 sequence is 15 residues long. The DNA of the CDR3 is TGTGCCAGCTCACCTCAGGAAGCAACTAATGAAAAACTGTTTTTT. Protein: CASSPQEATNEKLFF.

The chain joins TRBV7-2 to TRBJ2-2; D ambiguous. Deletions cut 3 bases from V and 4 bases from J, with 9 bases between. The CDR3 is 14 amino acids. Germline assignment: CDR1 SGHTA and CDR2 FQGNSA. The DNA for the CDR3 is TGTGCCAGCAGCTTTAAGTTGAGCACCGGGGAGCTGTTTTTT. Residues: CASSFKLSTGELFF.

The chain employs TRBV6-6 and TRBJ1-2; D gene ambiguous. The V end lost 6 bases, the J end lost 6 bases, and 11 bases lay between the germline ends. The CDR3 length is 12 residues. Germline V gene lookup returns CDR1 MNHNY and CDR2 SVGAGI (reference sequence). The CDR3 sequence: CASRTTYHGYTF. CDR3 sequence (DNA): TGTGCCAGCAGAACAACGTACCATGGCTACACCTTC.

J is TRBJ2-5 and V is TRBV29-1; possibly TRBD2 for D (6 bases). Germline V gene sequence: CDR1 SQVTM, CDR2 ANQGSEA. The V end lost 3 bases, the J end lost 3 bases, and 11 bases lay between the germline ends. CDR3 length: 13 residues. The CDR3 loop is CSVDVRTKETQYF. The CDR3 DNA sequence: TGCAGCGTTGATGTGCGGACTAAAGAGACCCAGTACTTC.

This rearrangement joins TRBV7-9 to TRBJ2-2; D is unclear. The CDR3 loop spans 16 amino acids. V lost 1 base, J lost 6 bases, and 15 bases lay in between. Per germline, CDR1 SEHNR and CDR2 FQNEAQ (reference sequence). The CDR3 spells CASSLDVTSSPGELFF. CDR3 DNA sequence: TGTGCCAGCAGCTTAGATGTTACCTCCTCCCCCGGGGAGCTGTTTTTT.

The chain recombines TRBV6-5 with TRBJ2-1, with D unclear. The V end was cut by 4 bases, the J end by 0 bases, with 7 bases between. Germline CDR1 reads MNHEY; CDR2 reads SVGAGI. The length of the CDR3 is 14 residues. The chain's CDR3 is CASSSPSSYNEQFF. CDR3 DNA sequence: TGTGCCAGCAGTTCCCCAAGCTCCTACAATGAGCAGTTCTTC.

This clone was counted between two and nine times. The chain recombines TRBV4-2 with TRBJ1-2, with a possible D match to TRBD1 (5 bases). V lost 4 bases to trimming and J lost 3 bases, with 15 bases between them. Germline-derived CDR1 and CDR2 are LGHNA and YNFKEQ. The CDR3 covers 15 residues. The CDR3 here is CASSPTPQGDYGYTF. The CDR3 region has the DNA TGTGCCAGCAGCCCAACCCCCCAGGGAGACTATGGCTACACCTTC.

This chain uses TRBV7-8 with TRBJ2-3; tentative D call: TRBD2 (6 bases). Germline values: CDR1 SGHVS, CDR2 FQNEAQ. V was pared by 3 bases and J by 2 bases, with 12 bases between. The CDR3 totals 15 residues. The CDR3 sequence is CASSFLGGYTDTQYF. The CDR3 bases are TGTGCCAGCAGCTTTTTGGGGGGATACACAGATACGCAGTATTTT.

This clone occurred a few times. The rearrangement joins TRBV6-1 to TRBJ1-3; the D gene is possibly TRBD1 (5 bases). The CDR3 has 16 residues. Between the trimmed V and J ends, which lost 1 base and 1 base, there was a span of 11 bases. Per the germline V gene, CDR1 is MNHNS and CDR2 is SASEGT. CDR3 sequence (DNA): TGTGCCAGCAGTGAAGATGAGGGGATATCTGGAAACACCATATATTTT. Translating it yields CASSEDEGISGNTIYF.

The rearrangement links TRBV7-2 to TRBJ2-2; a weak D match, TRBD2 (6 bases). V was clipped by 0 bases and J by 7 bases, with 6 bases between them. The CDR3 consists of 13 residues. From germline, CDR1 is SGHTA and CDR2 FQGNSA. This chain's CDR3 is CASSLAEGGELFF. The DNA of the CDR3 is TGTGCCAGCAGCTTAGCGGAGGGCGGGGAGCTGTTTTTT.

The rearrangement uses TRBV15 and TRBJ1-4; no clear D gene. The germline V gene encodes CDR1 LNHNV and CDR2 YYDKDF (reference sequence). There are 15 residues in the CDR3. V shed 0 bases and J shed 0 bases, with 5 bases lying between them. The DNA of the CDR3 is TGTGCCACCAGCAGAGATCCTGCAACTAATGAAAAACTGTTTTTT. This sequence encodes CATSRDPATNEKLFF. Complete variable domain (other parts from reference TRBV15 and TRBJ1-4): DAMVIQNPRYQVTQFGKPVTLSCSQTLNHNVMYWYQQKSSQAPKLLFHYYDKDFNNEADTPDNFQSRRPNTSFCFLDIRSPGLGDTAMYLCATSRDPATNEKLFFGSGTQLSVL.

The chain recombines TRBV5-4 with TRBJ2-5, with TRBD1 as a possible D gene (5 bases). Germline lookup yields CDR1 SGHNT and CDR2 YYREEE (reference sequence). Trimming stripped 3 bases from V and 2 bases from J, with 11 bases between. CDR3 length: 14 residues. The CDR3 nucleotides are TGTGCCAGCAGCTCTATTACAGGTCAAGAGACCCAGTACTTC. Translation gives CASSSITGQETQYF.

The CDR3 nucleotides are TGTGCCAGCAGTTCCCTGACAGGGGGTATTTCTTTTGAGCAGTACTTC. Its protein product is CASSSLTGGISFEQYF. This chain connects TRBV28 to TRBJ2-7, with 9 bases identical to TRBD1. There are 16 residues in the CDR3. The V segment lost 4 bases and the J segment 7 bases; nucleotides outside the gene matches: 14. Germline CDR1 MDHEN, CDR2 SYDVKM.

This chain uses TRBV28 with TRBJ1-5; 8 bases match TRBD1. The J segment lost 7 bases and the V segment lost 5 bases, leaving 7 bases of the junction unmatched. CDR1 and CDR2 from the germline V gene are MDHEN and SYDVKM. The CDR3 sequence is 14 residues long. The CDR3 sequence: CASSLSDRAQPQHF. The CDR3 DNA reads as TGTGCCAGCAGTCTCTCGGACAGGGCCCAGCCCCAGCATTTT.

The chain joins TRBV6-5 to TRBJ2-1, with D tentatively TRBD2 (5 bases). V lost 4 bases and J 0 bases, leaving 10 bases between the germline ends. Germline V gene lookup returns CDR1 MNHEY and CDR2 SVGAGI. This CDR3 region has 15 residues. The CDR3 sequence: CASSSQGSSYNEQFF. The DNA for the CDR3 is TGTGCCAGCAGTTCCCAAGGGAGCTCCTACAATGAGCAGTTCTTC.